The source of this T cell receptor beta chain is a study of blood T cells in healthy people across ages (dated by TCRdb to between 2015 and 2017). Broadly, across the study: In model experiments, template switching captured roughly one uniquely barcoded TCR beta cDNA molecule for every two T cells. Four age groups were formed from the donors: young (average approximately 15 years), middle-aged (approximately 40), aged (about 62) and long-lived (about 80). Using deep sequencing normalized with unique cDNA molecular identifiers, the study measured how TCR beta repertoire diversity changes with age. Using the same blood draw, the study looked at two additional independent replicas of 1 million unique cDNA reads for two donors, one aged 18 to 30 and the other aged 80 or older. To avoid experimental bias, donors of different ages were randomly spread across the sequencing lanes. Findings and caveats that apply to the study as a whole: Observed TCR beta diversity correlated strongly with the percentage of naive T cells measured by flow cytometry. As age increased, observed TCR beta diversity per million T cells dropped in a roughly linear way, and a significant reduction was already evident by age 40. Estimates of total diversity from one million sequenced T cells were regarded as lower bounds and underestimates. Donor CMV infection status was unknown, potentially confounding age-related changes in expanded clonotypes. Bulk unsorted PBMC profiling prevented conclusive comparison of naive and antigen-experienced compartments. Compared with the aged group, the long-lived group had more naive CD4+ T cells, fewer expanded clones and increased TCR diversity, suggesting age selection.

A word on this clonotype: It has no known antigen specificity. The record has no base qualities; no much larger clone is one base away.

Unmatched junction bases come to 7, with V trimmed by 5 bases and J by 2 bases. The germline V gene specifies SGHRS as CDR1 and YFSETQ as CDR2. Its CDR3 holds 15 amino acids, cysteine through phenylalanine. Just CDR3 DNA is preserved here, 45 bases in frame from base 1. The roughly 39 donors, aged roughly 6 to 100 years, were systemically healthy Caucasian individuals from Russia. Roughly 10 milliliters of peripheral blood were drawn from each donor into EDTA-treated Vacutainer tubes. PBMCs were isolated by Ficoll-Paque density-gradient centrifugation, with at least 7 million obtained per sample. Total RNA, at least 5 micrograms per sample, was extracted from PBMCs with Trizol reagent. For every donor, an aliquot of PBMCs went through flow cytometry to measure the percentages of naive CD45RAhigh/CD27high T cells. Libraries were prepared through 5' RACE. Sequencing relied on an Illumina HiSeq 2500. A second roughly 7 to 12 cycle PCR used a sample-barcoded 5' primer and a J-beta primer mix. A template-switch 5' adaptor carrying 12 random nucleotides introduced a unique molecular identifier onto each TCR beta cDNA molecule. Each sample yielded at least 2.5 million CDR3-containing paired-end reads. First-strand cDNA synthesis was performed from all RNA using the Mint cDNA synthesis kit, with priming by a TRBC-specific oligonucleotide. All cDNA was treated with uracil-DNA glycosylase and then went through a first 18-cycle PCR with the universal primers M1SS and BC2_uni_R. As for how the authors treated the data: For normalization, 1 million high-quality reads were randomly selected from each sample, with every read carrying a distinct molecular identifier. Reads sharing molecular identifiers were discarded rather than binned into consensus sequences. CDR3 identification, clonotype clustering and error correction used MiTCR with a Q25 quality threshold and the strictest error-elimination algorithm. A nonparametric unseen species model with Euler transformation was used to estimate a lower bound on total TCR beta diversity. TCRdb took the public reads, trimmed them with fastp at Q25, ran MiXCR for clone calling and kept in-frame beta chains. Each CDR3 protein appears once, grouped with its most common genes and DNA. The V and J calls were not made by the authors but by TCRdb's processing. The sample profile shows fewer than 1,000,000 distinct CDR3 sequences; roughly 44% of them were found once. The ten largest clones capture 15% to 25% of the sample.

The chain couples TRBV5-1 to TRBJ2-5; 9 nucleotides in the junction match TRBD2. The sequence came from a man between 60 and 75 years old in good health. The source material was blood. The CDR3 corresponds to CASRGIAGVQETQYF. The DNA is TGCGCCAGCAGGGGGATAGCGGGGGTACAAGAGACCCAGTACTTC.